This TCR beta chain was captured by sequencing in a study of vaccination and CD4 T cells after COVID-19. The wider study: Sampling that followed vaccination took place a median approximately 72 days after dose two, within a range of 14 to 241.

General study points: Convalescent patients' median share of reactive clones seen only post-vaccination was about 86%. Spike mono-reactivity was found in 304 of 307 vaccine-specific clones from convalescent patients.

At the Johns Hopkins FTIC core, DNA taken from cultured CD4+ T cells was sequenced by way of the Oncomine TCR Beta short-read assay. One entry per CDR3 protein results from TCRdb running MiXCR on the PCR reads. Of approximately 14,000 distinct CDR3 sequences listed, 53% are singletons. With respect to this clonotype: The antigen remains unidentified.

This CDR3 has 14 amino acids. CDR1 and CDR2 (germline): SNHLY, FYNNEI. V shed 6 bases, J shed 3 bases, and the junction held 4 bases outside the gene matches. Documented treatment: approximately 9-day PBMC culture with coronavirus spike peptide pools or control peptides (ViraFEST assay). This receptor was identified in a human donor who had recovered from COVID-19. The sequenced material came from CD4+ T cells from blood, cultured in vitro. This chain links TRBV2 with TRBJ1-5, with 8 bases that match TRBD1. CDR3 nucleotides: TGTGCCAGCAGCGGGGACAGGTTCAATCAGCCCCAGCATTTT. Protein sequence: CASSGDRFNQPQHF. The full variable domain, its missing parts supplied by reference TRBV2 and TRBJ1-5, is EPEVTQTPSHQVTQMGQEVILRCVPISNHLYFYWYRQILGQKVEFLVSFYNNEISEKSEIFDDQFSVERPDGSNFTLKIRSTKLEDSAMYFCASSGDRFNQPQHFGDGTRLSIL.